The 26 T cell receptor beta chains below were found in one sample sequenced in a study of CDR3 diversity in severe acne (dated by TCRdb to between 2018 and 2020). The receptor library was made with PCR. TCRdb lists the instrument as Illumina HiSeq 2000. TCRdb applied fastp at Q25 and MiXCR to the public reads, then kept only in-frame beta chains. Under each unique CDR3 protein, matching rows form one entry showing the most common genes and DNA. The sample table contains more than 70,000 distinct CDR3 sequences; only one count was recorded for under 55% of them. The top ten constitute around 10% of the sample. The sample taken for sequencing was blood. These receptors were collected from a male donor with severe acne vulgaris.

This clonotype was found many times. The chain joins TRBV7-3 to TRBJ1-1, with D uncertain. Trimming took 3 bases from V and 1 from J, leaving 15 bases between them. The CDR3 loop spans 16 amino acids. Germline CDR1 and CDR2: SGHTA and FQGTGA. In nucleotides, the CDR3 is TGTGCCAGCAGCTTTGGAGCCCTCCGGGGGAACACTGAAGCTTTCTTT. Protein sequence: CASSFGALRGNTEAFF.

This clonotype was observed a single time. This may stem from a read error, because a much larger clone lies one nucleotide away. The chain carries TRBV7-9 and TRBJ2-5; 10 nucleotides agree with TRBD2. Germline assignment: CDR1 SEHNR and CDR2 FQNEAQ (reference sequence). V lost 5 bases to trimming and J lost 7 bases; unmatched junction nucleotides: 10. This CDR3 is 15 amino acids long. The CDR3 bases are TGTGCCAGCAGCCCCAAGGCTAGCGGGAGAGGGACCCAGTACTTC. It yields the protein CASSPKASGRGTQYF.

CDR3 nucleotide sequence: TGCGCCAGCAGCGGGCCGGGGGAGCAGTACTTC. As protein: CASSGPGEQYF. V is TRBV5-1 and J is TRBJ2-7; perhaps TRBD2 as D (5 bases). V was cut by 4 bases and J by 7 bases, with 9 bases left in between. Germline V gene data show CDR1 as SGHRS and CDR2 as YFSETQ. This CDR3 contains 11 residues. Full variable domain (missing parts from reference TRBV5-1 and TRBJ2-7): KAGVTQTPRYLIKTRGQQVTLSCSPISGHRSVSWYQQTPGQGLQFLFEYFSETQRNKGNFPGRFSGRQFSNSRSEMNVSTLELGDSALYLCASSGPGEQYFGPGTRLTVT.

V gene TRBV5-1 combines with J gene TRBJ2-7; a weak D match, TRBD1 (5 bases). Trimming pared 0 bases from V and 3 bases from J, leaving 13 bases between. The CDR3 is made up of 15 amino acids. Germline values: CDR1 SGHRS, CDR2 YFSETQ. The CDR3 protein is CASSLAGRADYEQYF. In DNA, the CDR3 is TGCGCCAGCAGCTTGGCAGGCAGGGCGGACTACGAGCAGTACTTC.

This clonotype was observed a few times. This chain's CDR3 is CASSLTGGVWEPQHF. Written as DNA, the CDR3 is TGTGCCAGCAGTCTGACAGGGGGCGTCTGGGAGCCCCAGCATTTT. The chain uses TRBV6-4 and TRBJ1-5; 10 bases match TRBD1. There are 15 residues in the CDR3. Germline V gene sequence: CDR1 MRHNA, CDR2 SNTAGT. V lost 5 bases to trimming and J lost 8 bases; unmatched junction nucleotides: 9.

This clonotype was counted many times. The CDR3 DNA sequence: TGCGCCAGCAGCTCCGGGACTACCACTCACTACAATGAGCAGTTCTTC. It is translated as CASSSGTTTHYNEQFF. The chain combines TRBV5-1 with TRBJ2-1, with TRBD2 matching 7 bases. CDR1 and CDR2 (germline): SGHRS, YFSETQ. The CDR3 runs to 16 residues. V lost 3 bases, J lost 3 bases, and 9 bases stayed unmatched. Combining the CDR3 with reference TRBV5-1 and TRBJ2-1 gives the whole variable domain KAGVTQTPRYLIKTRGQQVTLSCSPISGHRSVSWYQQTPGQGLQFLFEYFSETQRNKGNFPGRFSGRQFSNSRSEMNVSTLELGDSALYLCASSSGTTTHYNEQFFGPGTRLTVL.

CDR3 sequence (DNA): TGTGCCAGCAGTGGGACCAACTCGCCCTACGAGCAGTACTTC. Translated, it gives CASSGTNSPYEQYF. The V and J genes are TRBV2 and TRBJ2-7; D is uncertain. The germline V gene encodes CDR1 SNHLY and CDR2 FYNNEI. Trimming took 4 bases from V and 2 from J, leaving 12 bases between them. The length of the CDR3 is 14 residues.

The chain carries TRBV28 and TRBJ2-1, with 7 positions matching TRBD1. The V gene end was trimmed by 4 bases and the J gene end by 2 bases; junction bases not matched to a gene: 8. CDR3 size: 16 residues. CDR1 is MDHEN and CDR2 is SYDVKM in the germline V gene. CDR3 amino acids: CASSSDIQGAYNEQFF. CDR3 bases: TGTGCCAGCAGTTCAGACATTCAGGGGGCCTACAATGAGCAGTTCTTC.

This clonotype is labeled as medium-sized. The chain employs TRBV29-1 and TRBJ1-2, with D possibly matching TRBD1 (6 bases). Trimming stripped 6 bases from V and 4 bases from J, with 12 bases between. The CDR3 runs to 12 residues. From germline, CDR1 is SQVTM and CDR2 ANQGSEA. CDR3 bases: TGCAGCGTGATCCGGGACACCTATGGCTACACCTTC. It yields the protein CSVIRDTYGYTF.

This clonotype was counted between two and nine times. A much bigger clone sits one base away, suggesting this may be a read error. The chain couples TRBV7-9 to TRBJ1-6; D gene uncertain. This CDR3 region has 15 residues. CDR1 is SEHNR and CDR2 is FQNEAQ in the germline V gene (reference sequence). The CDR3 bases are TGTGCCAGCAGCGAGTTAACGGATTATAATTCACCCCCCCACTTT. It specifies CASSELTDYNSPPHF.

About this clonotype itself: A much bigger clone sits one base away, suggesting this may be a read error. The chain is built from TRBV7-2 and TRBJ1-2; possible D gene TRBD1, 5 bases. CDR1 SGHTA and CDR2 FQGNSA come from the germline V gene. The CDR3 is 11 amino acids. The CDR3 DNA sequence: TGTGCCGGCAGCGCCGTCGGGGCCCACACCTTC. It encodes CAGSAVGAHTF.

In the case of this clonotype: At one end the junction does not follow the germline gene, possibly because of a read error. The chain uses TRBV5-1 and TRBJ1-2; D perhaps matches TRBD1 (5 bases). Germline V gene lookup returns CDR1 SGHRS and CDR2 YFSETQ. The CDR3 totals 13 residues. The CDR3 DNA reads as TGCGCCAGCAGCTTAGCCGGGGACTATGGCTACATCTTC. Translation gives CASSLAGDYGYIF.

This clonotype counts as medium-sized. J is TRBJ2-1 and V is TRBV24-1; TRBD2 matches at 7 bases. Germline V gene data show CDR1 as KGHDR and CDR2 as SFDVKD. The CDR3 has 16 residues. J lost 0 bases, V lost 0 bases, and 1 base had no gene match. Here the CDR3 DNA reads TGTGCCACCAGTGATTTGGAGCGGGACTCCTACAATGAGCAGTTCTTC. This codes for CATSDLERDSYNEQFF.

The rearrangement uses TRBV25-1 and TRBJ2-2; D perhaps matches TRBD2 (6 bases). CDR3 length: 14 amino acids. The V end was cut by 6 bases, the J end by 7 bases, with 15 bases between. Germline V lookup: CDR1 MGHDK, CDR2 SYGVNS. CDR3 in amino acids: CASSVPSVVGELFF. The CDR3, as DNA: TGTGCCAGCAGCGTTCCTAGCGTGGTCGGGGAGCTGTTTTTT.

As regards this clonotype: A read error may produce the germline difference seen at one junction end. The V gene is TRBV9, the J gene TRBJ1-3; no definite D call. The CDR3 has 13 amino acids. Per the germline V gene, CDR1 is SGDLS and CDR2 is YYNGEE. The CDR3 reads CVSSVSSGNTIYF. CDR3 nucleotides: TGTGTCAGCAGCGTGAGCTCTGGAAACACCATATATTTT.

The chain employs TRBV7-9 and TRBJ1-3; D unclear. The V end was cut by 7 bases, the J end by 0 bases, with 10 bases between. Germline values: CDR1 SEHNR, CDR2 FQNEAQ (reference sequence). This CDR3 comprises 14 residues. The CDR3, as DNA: TGTGCCAGCATCGGGCTCAGCTCTGGAAACACCATATATTTT. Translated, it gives CASIGLSSGNTIYF.

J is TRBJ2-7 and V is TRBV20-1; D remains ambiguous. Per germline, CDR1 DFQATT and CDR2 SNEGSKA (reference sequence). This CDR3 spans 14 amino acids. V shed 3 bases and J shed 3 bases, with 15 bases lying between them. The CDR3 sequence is CSARVGQLGYEQYF. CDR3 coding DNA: TGCAGTGCTAGGGTCGGTCAGCTGGGCTACGAGCAGTACTTC.

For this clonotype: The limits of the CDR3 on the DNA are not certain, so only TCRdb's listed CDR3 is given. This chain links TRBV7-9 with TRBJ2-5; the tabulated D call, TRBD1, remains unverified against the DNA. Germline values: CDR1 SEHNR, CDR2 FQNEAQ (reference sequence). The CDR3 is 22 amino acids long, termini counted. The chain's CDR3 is CASRQGVNSPLHFGNGTETQYF.

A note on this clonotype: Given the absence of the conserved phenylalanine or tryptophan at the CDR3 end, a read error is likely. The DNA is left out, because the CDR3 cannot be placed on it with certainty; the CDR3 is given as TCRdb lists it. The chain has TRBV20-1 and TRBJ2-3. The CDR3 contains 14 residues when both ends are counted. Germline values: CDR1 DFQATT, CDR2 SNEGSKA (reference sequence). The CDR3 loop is CSAREVGSTGTKYC.

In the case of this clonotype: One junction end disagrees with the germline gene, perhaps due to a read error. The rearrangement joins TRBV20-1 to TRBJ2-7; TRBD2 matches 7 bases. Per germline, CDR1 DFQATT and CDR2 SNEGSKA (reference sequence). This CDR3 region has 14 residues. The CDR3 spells CSARRPSGVYGQYF. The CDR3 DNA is TGCAGTGCTAGACGGCCTAGCGGAGTCTACGGGCAGTACTTC.

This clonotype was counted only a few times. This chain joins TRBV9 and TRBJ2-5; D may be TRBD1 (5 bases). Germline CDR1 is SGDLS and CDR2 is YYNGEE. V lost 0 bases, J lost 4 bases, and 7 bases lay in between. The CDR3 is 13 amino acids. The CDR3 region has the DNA TGTGCCAGCAGCGTAGGACAGTTAGAGACCCAGTACTTC. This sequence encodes CASSVGQLETQYF.

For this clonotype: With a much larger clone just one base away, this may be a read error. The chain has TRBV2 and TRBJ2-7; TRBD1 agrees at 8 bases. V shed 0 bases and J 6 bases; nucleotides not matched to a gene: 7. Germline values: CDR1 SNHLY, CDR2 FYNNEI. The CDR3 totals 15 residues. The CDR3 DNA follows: TGTGCCAGCAGTGAAGCCGGGCGGCAGGGGGCCGAGCAGTACTTC. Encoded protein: CASSEAGRQGAEQYF.

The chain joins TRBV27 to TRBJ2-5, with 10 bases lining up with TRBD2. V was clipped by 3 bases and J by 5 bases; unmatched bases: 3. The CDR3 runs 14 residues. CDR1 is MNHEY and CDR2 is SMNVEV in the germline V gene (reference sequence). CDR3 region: CASSFLAGEETQYF. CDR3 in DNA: TGTGCCAGCAGTTTCCTAGCGGGAGAGGAGACCCAGTACTTC.

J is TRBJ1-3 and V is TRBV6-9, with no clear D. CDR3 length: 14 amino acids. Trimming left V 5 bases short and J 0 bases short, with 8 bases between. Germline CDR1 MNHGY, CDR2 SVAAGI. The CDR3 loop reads CASSTDYSGNTIYF. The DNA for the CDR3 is TGTGCCAGCAGTACAGACTACTCTGGAAACACCATATATTTT.

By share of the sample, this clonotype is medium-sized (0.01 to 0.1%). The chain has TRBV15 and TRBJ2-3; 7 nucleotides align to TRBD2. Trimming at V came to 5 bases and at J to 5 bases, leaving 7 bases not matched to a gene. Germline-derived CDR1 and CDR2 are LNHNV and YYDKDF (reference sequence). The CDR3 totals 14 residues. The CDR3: CATSWRLAGDTQYF. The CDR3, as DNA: TGTGCCACCAGCTGGAGACTAGCTGGAGATACGCAGTATTTT.

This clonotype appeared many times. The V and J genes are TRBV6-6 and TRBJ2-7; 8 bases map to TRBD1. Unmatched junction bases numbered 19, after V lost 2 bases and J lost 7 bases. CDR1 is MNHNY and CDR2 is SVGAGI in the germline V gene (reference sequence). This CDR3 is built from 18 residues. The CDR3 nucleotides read TGTGCCAGCAGTTACACCGCTGAGGCTGCAGGGGGCGGATGGGAGCAGTACTTC. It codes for CASSYTAEAAGGGWEQYF.